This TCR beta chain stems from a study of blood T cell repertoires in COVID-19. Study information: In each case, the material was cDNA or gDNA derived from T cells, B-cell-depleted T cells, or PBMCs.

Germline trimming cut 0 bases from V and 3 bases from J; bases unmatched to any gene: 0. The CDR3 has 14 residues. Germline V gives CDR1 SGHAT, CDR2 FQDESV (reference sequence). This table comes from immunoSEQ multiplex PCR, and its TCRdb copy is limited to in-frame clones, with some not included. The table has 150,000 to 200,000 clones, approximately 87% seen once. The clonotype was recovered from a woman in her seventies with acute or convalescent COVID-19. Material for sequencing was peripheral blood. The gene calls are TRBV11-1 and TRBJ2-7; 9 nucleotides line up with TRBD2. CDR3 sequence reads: CASSLASGGYEQYF. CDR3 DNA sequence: TGTGCCAGCAGCTTAGCTAGCGGGGGCTACGAGCAGTACTTC.